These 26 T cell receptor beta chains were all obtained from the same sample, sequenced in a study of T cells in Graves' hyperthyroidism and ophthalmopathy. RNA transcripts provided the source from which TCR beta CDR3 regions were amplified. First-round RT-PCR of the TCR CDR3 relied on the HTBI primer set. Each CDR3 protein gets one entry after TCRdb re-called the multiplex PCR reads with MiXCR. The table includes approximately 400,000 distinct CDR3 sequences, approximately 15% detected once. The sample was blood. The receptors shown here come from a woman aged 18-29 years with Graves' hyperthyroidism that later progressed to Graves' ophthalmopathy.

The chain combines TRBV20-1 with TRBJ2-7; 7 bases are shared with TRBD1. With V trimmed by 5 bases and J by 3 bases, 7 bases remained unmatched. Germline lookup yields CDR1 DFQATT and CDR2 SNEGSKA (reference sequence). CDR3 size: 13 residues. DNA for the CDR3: TGCAGTGCTGCCCTGTCAGGGGGCTACGAGCAGTACTTC. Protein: CSAALSGGYEQYF.

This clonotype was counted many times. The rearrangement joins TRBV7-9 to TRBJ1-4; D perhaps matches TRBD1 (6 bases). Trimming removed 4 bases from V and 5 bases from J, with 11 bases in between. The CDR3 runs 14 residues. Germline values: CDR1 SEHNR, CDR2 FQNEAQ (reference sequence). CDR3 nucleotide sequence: TGTGCCAGCAGCTCGGGACACAGCAATGAAAAACTGTTTTTT. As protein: CASSSGHSNEKLFF.

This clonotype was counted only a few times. This CDR3 is CSASGLAPSTDTQYF. The CDR3 DNA follows: TGCAGTGCATCCGGACTAGCGCCAAGCACAGATACGCAGTATTTT. The V gene is TRBV20-1, the J gene TRBJ2-3; 9 bases are a match to TRBD2. This CDR3 spans 15 amino acids. Germline trimming cut 6 bases from V and 0 bases from J; bases unmatched to any gene: 7. In germline, CDR1 is DFQATT, CDR2 SNEGSKA (reference sequence).

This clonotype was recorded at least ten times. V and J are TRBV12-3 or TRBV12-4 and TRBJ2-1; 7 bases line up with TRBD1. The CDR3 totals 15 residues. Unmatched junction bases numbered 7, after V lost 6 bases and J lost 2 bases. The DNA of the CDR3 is TGTGCCAGCAGCCCCGGACAGGCGACCTACAATGAGCAGTTCTTC. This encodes CASSPGQATYNEQFF.

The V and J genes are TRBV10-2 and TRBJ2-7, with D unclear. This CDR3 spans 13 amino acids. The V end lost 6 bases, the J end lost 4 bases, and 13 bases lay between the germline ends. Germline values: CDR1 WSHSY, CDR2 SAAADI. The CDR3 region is CASSSALGYEQYF. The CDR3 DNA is TGCGCCAGCAGCTCAGCCCTAGGTTACGAGCAGTACTTC.

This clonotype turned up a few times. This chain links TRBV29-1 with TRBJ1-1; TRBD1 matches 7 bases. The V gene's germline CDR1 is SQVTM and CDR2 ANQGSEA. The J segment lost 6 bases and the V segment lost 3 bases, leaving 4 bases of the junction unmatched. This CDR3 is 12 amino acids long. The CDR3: CSVDGTAPEAFF. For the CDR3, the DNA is TGCAGCGTTGACGGGACAGCCCCTGAAGCTTTCTTT.

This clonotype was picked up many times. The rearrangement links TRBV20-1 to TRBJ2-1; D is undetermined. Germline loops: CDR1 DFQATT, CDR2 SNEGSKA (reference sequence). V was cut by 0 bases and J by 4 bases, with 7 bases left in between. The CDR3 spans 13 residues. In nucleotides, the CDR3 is TGCAGTGCTAGAGAAACGGTGTACAATGAGCAGTTCTTC. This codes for CSARETVYNEQFF.

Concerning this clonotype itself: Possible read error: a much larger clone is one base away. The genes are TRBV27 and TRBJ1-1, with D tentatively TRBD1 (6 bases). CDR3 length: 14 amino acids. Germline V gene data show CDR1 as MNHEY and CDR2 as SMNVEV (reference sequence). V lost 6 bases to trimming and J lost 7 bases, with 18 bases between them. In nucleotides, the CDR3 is TGTGCCAGCAGCCAAGCGGGGGCGATGATTGAAGCTTTCTTT. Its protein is CASSQAGAMIEAFF.

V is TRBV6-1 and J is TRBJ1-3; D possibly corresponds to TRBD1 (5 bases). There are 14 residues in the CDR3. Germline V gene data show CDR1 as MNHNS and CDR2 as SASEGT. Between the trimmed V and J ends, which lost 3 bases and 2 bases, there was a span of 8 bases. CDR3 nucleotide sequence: TGTGCCAGCAGTGAGGGACTAACTGGAAACACCATATATTTT. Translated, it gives CASSEGLTGNTIYF.

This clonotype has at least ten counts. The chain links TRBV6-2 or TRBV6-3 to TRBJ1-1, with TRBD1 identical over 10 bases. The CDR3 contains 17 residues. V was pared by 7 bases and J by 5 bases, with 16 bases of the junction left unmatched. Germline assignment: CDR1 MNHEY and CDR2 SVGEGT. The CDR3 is CASKRFRLRDRGTEAFF. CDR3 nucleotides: TGTGCCAGCAAAAGGTTTCGGCTCCGGGACAGGGGTACTGAAGCTTTCTTT.

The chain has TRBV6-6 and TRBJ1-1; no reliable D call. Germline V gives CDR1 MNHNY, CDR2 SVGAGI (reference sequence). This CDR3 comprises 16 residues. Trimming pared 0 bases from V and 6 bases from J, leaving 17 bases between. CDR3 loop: CASSYSRNSVSAEAFF. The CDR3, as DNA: TGTGCCAGCAGTTACTCGAGGAATTCTGTTTCTGCTGAAGCTTTCTTT.

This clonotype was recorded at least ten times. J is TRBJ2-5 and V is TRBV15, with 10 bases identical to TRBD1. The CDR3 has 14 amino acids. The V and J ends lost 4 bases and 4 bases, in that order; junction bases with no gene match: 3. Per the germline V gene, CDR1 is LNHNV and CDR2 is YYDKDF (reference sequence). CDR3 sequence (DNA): TGTGCCACCAGCATAGACAGGGGGCGAGAGACCCAGTACTTC. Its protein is CATSIDRGRETQYF. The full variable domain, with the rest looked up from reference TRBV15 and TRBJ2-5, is DAMVIQNPRYQVTQFGKPVTLSCSQTLNHNVMYWYQQKSSQAPKLLFHYYDKDFNNEADTPDNFQSRRPNTSFCFLDIRSPGLGDTAMYLCATSIDRGRETQYFGPGTRLLVL.

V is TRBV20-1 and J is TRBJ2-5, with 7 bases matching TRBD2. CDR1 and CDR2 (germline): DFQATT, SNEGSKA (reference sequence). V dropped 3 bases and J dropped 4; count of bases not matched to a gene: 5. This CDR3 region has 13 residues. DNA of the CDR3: TGCAGTGCTAGTGGGGGGGACGTAGAGACCCAGTACTTC. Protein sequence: CSASGGDVETQYF.

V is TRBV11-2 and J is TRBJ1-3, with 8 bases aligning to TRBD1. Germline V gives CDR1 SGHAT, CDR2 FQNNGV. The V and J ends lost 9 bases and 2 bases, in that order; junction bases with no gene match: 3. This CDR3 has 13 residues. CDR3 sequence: CASRTGTGNTIYF. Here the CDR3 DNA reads TGTGCCAGTCGGACAGGGACTGGAAACACCATATATTTT.

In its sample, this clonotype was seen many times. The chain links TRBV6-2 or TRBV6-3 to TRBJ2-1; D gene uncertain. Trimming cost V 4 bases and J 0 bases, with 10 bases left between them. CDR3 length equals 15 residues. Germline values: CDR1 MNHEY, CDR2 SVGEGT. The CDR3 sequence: CASSWTRNSYNEQFF. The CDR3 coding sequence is TGTGCCAGCAGTTGGACCAGGAACTCCTACAATGAGCAGTTCTTC.

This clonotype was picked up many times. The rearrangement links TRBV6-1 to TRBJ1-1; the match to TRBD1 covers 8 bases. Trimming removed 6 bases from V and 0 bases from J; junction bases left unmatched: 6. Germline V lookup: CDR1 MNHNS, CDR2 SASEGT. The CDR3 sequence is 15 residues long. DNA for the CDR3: TGTGCCAGCAGGCACCGGGACAGGATGAACACTGAAGCTTTCTTT. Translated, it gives CASRHRDRMNTEAFF.

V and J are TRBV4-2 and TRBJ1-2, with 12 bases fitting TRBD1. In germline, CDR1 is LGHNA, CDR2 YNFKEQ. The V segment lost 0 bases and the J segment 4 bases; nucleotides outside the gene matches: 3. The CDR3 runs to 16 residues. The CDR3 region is CASSQDQGQGAYGYTF. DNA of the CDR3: TGTGCCAGCAGCCAAGATCAGGGACAGGGGGCCTATGGCTACACCTTC.

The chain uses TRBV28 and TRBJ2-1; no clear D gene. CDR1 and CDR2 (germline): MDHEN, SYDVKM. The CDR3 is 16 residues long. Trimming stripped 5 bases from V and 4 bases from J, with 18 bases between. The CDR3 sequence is CASSATPGLGYNEQFF. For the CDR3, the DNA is TGTGCCAGCAGTGCCACGCCGGGTTTGGGATACAATGAGCAGTTCTTC.

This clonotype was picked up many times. CDR3: CSVEAFYEQYF. As DNA, the CDR3 is TGCAGCGTTGAAGCCTTCTACGAGCAGTACTTC. This chain uses TRBV29-1 with TRBJ2-7; D is undetermined. The length of the CDR3 is 11 residues. Trimming removed 1 base from V and 3 bases from J, with 4 bases in between. Germline CDR1 and CDR2: SQVTM and ANQGSEA.

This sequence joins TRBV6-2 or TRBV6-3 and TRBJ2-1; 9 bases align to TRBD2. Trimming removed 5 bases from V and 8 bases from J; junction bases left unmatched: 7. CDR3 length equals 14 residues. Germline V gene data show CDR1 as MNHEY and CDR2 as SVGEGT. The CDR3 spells CASSRLAGAYEQFF. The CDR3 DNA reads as TGTGCCAGCAGTCGATTAGCGGGAGCCTATGAGCAGTTCTTC.

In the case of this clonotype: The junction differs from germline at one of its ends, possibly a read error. The CDR3 DNA is TGTGCCAGCAGTAAAAGTGCCCCCACTGAAGCTTCCTTT. This sequence encodes CASSKSAPTEASF. The chain is built from TRBV27 and TRBJ1-1; D unresolved. This CDR3 comprises 13 residues. CDR1 MNHEY and CDR2 SMNVEV come from the germline V gene (reference sequence).

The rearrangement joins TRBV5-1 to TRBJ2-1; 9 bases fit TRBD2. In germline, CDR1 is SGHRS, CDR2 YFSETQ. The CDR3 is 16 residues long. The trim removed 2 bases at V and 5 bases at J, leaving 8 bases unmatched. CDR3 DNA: TGCGCCAGCAGCTTCAAAACCAGCGGGAGGCACAATGAGCAGTTCTTC. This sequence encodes CASSFKTSGRHNEQFF.

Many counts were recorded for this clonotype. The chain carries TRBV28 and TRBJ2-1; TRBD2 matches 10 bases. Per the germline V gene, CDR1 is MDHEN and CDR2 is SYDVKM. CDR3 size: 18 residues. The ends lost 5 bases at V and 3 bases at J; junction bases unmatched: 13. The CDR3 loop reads CASSRTSGVMSFYNEQFF. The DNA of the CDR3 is TGTGCCAGCAGTCGGACTAGCGGAGTCATGAGCTTCTACAATGAGCAGTTCTTC. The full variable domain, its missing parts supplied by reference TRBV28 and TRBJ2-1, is DVKVTQSSRYLVKRTGEKVFLECVQDMDHENMFWYRQDPGLGLRLIYFSYDVKMKEKGDIPEGYSVSREKKERFSLILESASTNQTSMYLCASSRTSGVMSFYNEQFFGPGTRLTVL.

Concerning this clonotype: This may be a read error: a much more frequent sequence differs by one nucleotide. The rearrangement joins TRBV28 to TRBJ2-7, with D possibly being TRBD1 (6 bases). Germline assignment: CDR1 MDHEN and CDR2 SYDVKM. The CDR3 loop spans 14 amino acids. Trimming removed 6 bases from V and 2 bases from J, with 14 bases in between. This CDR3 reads CASSGDRSTYEQYF. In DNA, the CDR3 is TGTGCCAGCAGCGGAGACAGGTCCACCTACGAGCAGTACTTC.

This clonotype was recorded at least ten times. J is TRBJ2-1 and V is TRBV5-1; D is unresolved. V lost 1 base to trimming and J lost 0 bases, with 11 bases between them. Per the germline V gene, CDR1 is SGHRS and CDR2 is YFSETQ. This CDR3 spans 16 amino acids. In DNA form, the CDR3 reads TGCGCCAGCAGCTTGTTATCCGGCAGCTCCTACAATGAGCAGTTCTTC. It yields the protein CASSLLSGSSYNEQFF.

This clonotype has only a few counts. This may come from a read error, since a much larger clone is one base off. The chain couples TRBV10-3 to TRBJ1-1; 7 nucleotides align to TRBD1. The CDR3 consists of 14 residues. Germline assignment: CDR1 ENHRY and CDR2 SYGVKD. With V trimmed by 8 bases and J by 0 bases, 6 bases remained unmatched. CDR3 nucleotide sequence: TGTGCCATCGGCTGGGACAGCATGAACACTGAAGCTTTCTTT. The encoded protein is CAIGWDSMNTEAFF.